The clone carrying this TCR beta chain was seen repeatedly, ten times or more. Its specificity is not known. The record originates from a study of response to subunit inactivated influenza vaccine. Study-wide findings and caveats: Authors suggested few new T cells are recruited by each seasonal influenza vaccination.

The CDR3 has 15 residues. After removal of 1 base from V and 8 bases from J, the junction contained 6 bases not matched to a gene. Germline assignment: CDR1 LGHDT and CDR2 YNNKEL (reference sequence). TCRdb used MiXCR to reprocess the RT-PCR reads, holding one entry per CDR3 protein. The sample yields approximately 520,000 distinct CDR3 sequences, about 17% seen once. V gene TRBV3-1 combines with J gene TRBJ1-4; TRBD1 agrees at 8 bases. The sequence derives from a man between 50 and 75 years old who received an inactivated influenza vaccine. The sample in question was CD4+ T cells sorted from PBMCs, obtained around 2 years after vaccination. The CDR3 bases are TGTGCCAGCAGCCAAGGGACAGGGACGGGGGAAAAACTGTTTTTT. It specifies CASSQGTGTGEKLFF.